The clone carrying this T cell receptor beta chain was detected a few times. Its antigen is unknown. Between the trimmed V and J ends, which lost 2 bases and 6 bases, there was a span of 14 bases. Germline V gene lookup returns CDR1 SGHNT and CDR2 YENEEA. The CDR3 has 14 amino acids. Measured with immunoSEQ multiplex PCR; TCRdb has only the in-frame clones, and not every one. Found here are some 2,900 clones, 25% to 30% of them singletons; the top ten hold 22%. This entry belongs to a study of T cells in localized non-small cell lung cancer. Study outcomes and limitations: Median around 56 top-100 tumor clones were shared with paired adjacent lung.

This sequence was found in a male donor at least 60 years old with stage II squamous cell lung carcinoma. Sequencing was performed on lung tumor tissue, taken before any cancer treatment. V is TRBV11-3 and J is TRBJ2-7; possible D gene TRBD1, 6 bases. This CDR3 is CASSLSHEGVEQYF. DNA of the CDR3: TGTGCCAGCAGCTTATCACATGAGGGGGTCGAGCAGTACTTC.